The rows below give T cell receptor beta chains drawn from one sample of a study of OX40 agonist ivuxolimab in advanced cancers. Assay used: immunoSEQ multiplex PCR; TCRdb lists only in-frame clones, some missing. The repertoire holds 65,000 to 85,000 clones, with around nine tenths as singletons. Sequencing was performed on CD4+ or CD8+ T cells sorted from blood, taken in a trial of the OX40 agonist ivuxolimab. Source of these receptors: an adult with an advanced solid tumor such as melanoma, head and neck, liver or kidney cancer. Both conserved end residues are part of each CDR3. The D gene is left open where the match is weak. The size entry is marked missing in some rows and otherwise reads once, few, many or a size class.

size: .
J: TRBJ1-1
D: .
V: TRBV7-2
DNA: TGTGCCAGCAGCCCCCTGAGAGCAGGGGTTACTGAAGCTTTCTTT
CDR3: CASSPLRAGVTEAFF

size: .
J: TRBJ2-1
D: TRBD2
V: TRBV7-3
DNA: TGTGCCAGCAGCAATAATTTAGCGGGCGGGAACAATGAGCAGTTCTTC
CDR3: CASSNNLAGGNNEQFF

size: few
J: TRBJ1-4
D: .
V: TRBV28
DNA: TGTGCCAGCAGTCCCATCACTGGGGAAAAACTGTTTTTT
CDR3: CASSPITGEKLFF

size: .
J: TRBJ1-2
D: .
V: TRBV10-3
DNA: TGTGCCATCAGTGATCAGGGGAACTATGGCTACACCTTC
CDR3: CAISDQGNYGYTF

size: few
J: TRBJ1-5
D: .
V: TRBV10-1
DNA: TGCGCCAGCAGTGATACCGAGACCCCGCATGGTCAGCCCCAGCATTTT
CDR3: CASSDTETPHGQPQHF

size: .
J: TRBJ1-1
D: .
V: TRBV7-2
DNA: TGTGCCAGCTTAGTCGCGCGGGGCGGAATACCTGAAGCTTTCTTT
CDR3: CASLVARGGIPEAFF

size: .
J: TRBJ2-7
D: TRBD1
V: TRBV7-7
DNA: TGTGCCAGCAGCTTGGACAGGGGGCCTAACTACGAGCAGTACTTC
CDR3: CASSLDRGPNYEQYF

size: .
J: TRBJ2-2
D: .
V: TRBV11-1
DNA: TGTGCCAGCAGCTTAGCGACGGCCACCGGGGAGCTGTTTTTT
CDR3: CASSLATATGELFF

size: .
J: TRBJ1-1
D: .
V: TRBV6-5
DNA: TGTGCCAGCAGTCCCCCACGGGGTTTCGGCACTGAAGCTTTCTTT
CDR3: CASSPPRGFGTEAFF

size: .
J: TRBJ2-2
D: .
V: TRBV6-6
DNA: TGTGCCGTCCAAAGAGGGGCCAACACCGGGGAGCTGTTTTTT
CDR3: CAVQRGANTGELFF

size: once
J: TRBJ2-1
D: .
V: TRBV11-2
DNA: TGTGCCAGCAGCTTAGGCGAATACAAAGGTGAGCAGTTCTTC
CDR3: CASSLGEYKGEQFF

size: .
J: TRBJ1-5
D: .
V: TRBV27
DNA: TGTGCCAGCAGTTTAAGTGCTTTCGGGGGTAGCAATCAGCCCCAGCATTTT
CDR3: CASSLSAFGGSNQPQHF

size: .
J: TRBJ2-5
D: .
V: TRBV5-4
DNA: TGTGCCAGCAGCTTGCAGGGACAAGAGACCCAGTACTTC
CDR3: CASSLQGQETQYF

size: .
J: TRBJ2-3
D: .
V: TRBV30
DNA: TGTGCCTGGAAAGTGGGAGGCACAGATACGCAGTATTTT
CDR3: CAWKVGGTDTQYF

size: .
J: TRBJ1-1
D: .
V: TRBV19
DNA: TGTGCCAGTAGTACCCCGGACATGGGGAACACTGAAGCTTTCTTT
CDR3: CASSTPDMGNTEAFF

size: .
J: TRBJ1-3
D: .
V: TRBV28
DNA: TGTGCCAGCAGTGCCCCTGGAAACACCATATATTTT
CDR3: CASSAPGNTIYF

size: .
J: TRBJ2-4
D: .
V: TRBV10-2
DNA: TGCGCCAGCAGTGGCGGGTGGGAATCAGCCAAAAACATTCAGTACTTC
CDR3: CASSGGWESAKNIQYF

size: .
J: TRBJ1-3
D: .
V: TRBV5-1
DNA: TGCGCCAGCAGCTTGGGCCAGAGCTCTGGAAACACCATATATTTT
CDR3: CASSLGQSSGNTIYF

size: .
J: TRBJ1-4
D: .
V: TRBV7-9
DNA: TGTGCCAGCAGCTATGACAGTGATACAACTAATGAAAAACTGTTTTTT
CDR3: CASSYDSDTTNEKLFF

size: few
J: TRBJ1-2
D: .
V: TRBV5-1
DNA: TGCGCCAGCAGCTTGGGCGGGGATCGATATGGCTACACCTTC
CDR3: CASSLGGDRYGYTF

size: .
J: TRBJ1-5
D: .
V: TRBV6-5
DNA: TGTGCCAGCAGTTATGGGATGGGGGGTCAGCCCCAGCATTTT
CDR3: CASSYGMGGQPQHF

size: .
J: TRBJ2-2
D: TRBD1
V: TRBV19
DNA: TGTGCCAGTAGGCAACCGGGACAGGGAACCGGGGAGCTGTTTTTT
CDR3: CASRQPGQGTGELFF

size: .
J: TRBJ2-7
D: .
V: TRBV19
DNA: TGTGCCAGTAGTACCCCCCCGGGCTACGAGCAGTACTTC
CDR3: CASSTPPGYEQYF

size: .
J: TRBJ1-2
D: TRBD1
V: TRBV7-2
DNA: TGTGCCAGCAGCTCGCCAGGGACAGGGTGGGTCTATGGCTACACCTTC
CDR3: CASSSPGTGWVYGYTF

size: .
J: TRBJ1-6
D: .
V: TRBV28
DNA: TGTGCCAGCAGTCCCCCGGGACTAAATTCACCCCTCCACTTT
CDR3: CASSPPGLNSPLHF

size: .
J: TRBJ1-5
D: .
V: TRBV4-2
DNA: TGTGCCAGCGCGGCCAGCAATCAGCCCCAGCATTTT
CDR3: CASAASNQPQHF

size: .
J: TRBJ2-3
D: TRBD2
V: TRBV13
DNA: TGTGCCAGCAGCCCCAAGCATAAGGGACTACTCACAGATACGCAGTATTTT
CDR3: CASSPKHKGLLTDTQYF

size: few
J: TRBJ2-5
D: TRBD1
V: TRBV5-1
DNA: TGCGCCAGCAGCTCCCAGGGGGTACAAGAGACCCAGTACTTC
CDR3: CASSSQGVQETQYF

size: .
J: TRBJ1-1
D: .
V: TRBV5-6
DNA: TGTGCCAGCAGCTCGGGAGACACTGAAGCTTTCTTT
CDR3: CASSSGDTEAFF

size: .
J: TRBJ1-2
D: .
V: TRBV4-1
DNA: TGCGCCAGCAGCCAAGAACAGCTTTCTTATGGCTACACCTTC
CDR3: CASSQEQLSYGYTF

size: .
J: TRBJ2-1
D: TRBD1
V: TRBV19
DNA: TGTGCCAGTAGTATATTAGGGGGCAGAAATGAGCAGTTCTTC
CDR3: CASSILGGRNEQFF

size: once
J: TRBJ2-2
D: TRBD1
V: TRBV7-9
DNA: TGTGCCAGCAGCGAGCGGACAGGGCTCACCGGGGAGCTGTTTTTT
CDR3: CASSERTGLTGELFF

size: .
J: TRBJ1-1
D: TRBD1
V: TRBV7-3
DNA: TGTGCCAGCAGCACCGACAGGGGAAGGACTGAAGCTTTCTTT
CDR3: CASSTDRGRTEAFF

size: .
J: TRBJ2-2
D: TRBD1
V: TRBV19
DNA: TGTGCCAGTAGATTCTCCGGGACAGGGCACACCGGGGAGCTGTTTTTT
CDR3: CASRFSGTGHTGELFF

size: .
J: TRBJ2-5
D: TRBD2
V: TRBV6-1
DNA: TGTGCCAGCAGTGAAGTCTGGACTAGTTTGGAGACCCAGTACTTC
CDR3: CASSEVWTSLETQYF

size: .
J: TRBJ1-2
D: TRBD1
V: TRBV28
DNA: TGTGCCAGCAGTTTGGTCAGGGGGTTGTATGGCTACACCTTC
CDR3: CASSLVRGLYGYTF

size: .
J: TRBJ2-2
D: .
V: TRBV14
DNA: TGTGCCAGCAGCCAAGCTAGCCCCGGGGAGCTGTTTTTT
CDR3: CASSQASPGELFF

size: .
J: TRBJ2-3
D: .
V: TRBV27
DNA: TGTGCCAGCAGTTTAGTAGGAACGCAGTATTTT
CDR3: CASSLVGTQYF

size: .
J: TRBJ1-4
D: TRBD1
V: TRBV11-2
DNA: TGTGCCAGCAGCACTCACAGGGGAATCGAGGAAAAACTGTTTTTT
CDR3: CASSTHRGIEEKLFF